These 10 T cell receptor beta chains originate from one sample sequenced in a study of Ad26.COV2.S vaccination and SARS-CoV-2 variants. The protocol was immunoSEQ multiplex PCR, while the TCRdb copy is restricted to in-frame clones and leaves out a portion. The repertoire consists of hundreds of thousands of clones, with around 92% occurring once and the leading ten covering about 1.5%. Treatment in this sample: around 19 received Ad26.COV2.S at low or high dose, single or two shots; about 5 received placebo; per-sample allocation not given. Sampling happened 63 days after the first vaccine or placebo injection. Here the sequenced sample was peripheral blood, taken in a trial of Ad26.COV2.S vaccine versus placebo. Source of these receptors: a person aged 18-60 years who received the Ad26.COV2.S COVID-19 vaccine or a placebo.

The gene calls are TRBV6-5 and TRBJ2-5; possible D gene TRBD1, 6 bases. Per the germline V gene, CDR1 is MNHEY and CDR2 is SVGAGI. Trimming shortened V by 6 bases and J by 6 bases, and 20 bases separated the two germline ends. The CDR3 loop spans 15 amino acids. Here the CDR3 reads CASRINQGPLQTQYF. CDR3 DNA sequence: TGTGCCAGCAGAATCAACCAGGGGCCGCTACAGACCCAGTACTTC.

The chain is built from TRBV5-1 and TRBJ2-3; 11 bases align to TRBD2. V lost 7 bases to trimming and J lost 3 bases; unmatched junction nucleotides: 7. This CDR3 has 15 amino acids. The germline V gene encodes CDR1 SGHRS and CDR2 YFSETQ. The CDR3 DNA follows: TGCGCCAGCGGAAAAGTAGCGGGAGGGACAGATACGCAGTATTTT. It encodes CASGKVAGGTDTQYF.

The chain is built from TRBV2 and TRBJ2-1; perhaps TRBD2 as D (6 bases). The V end lost 1 base, the J end lost 2 bases, and 15 bases lay between the germline ends. Germline assignment: CDR1 SNHLY and CDR2 FYNNEI. There are 17 residues in the CDR3. The CDR3 protein is CASSEVWETSTYNEQFF. The CDR3 nucleotides read TGTGCCAGCAGTGAAGTGTGGGAGACTAGTACCTACAATGAGCAGTTCTTC.

The rearrangement links TRBV27 to TRBJ1-6, with D unclear. The CDR3 has 14 residues. The germline V gene encodes CDR1 MNHEY and CDR2 SMNVEV (reference sequence). V lost 2 bases to trimming and J lost 3 bases, with 5 bases between them. The chain's CDR3 is CASSLTVYNSPLHF. The CDR3 DNA is TGTGCCAGCAGTTTAACAGTCTATAATTCACCCCTCCACTTT.

The V gene is TRBV29-1, the J gene TRBJ2-2; D is unresolved. The CDR3 has 13 residues. Germline V CDR1 and CDR2: SQVTM, ANQGSEA. V was shortened by 5 bases and J by 3 bases, with 10 bases between the two germline ends. The CDR3 DNA reads as TGCAGCGTTCCAGGCGGACACACCGGGGAGCTGTTTTTT. Protein product: CSVPGGHTGELFF.

The genes are TRBV11-2 and TRBJ2-3; D may match TRBD1 or TRBD2 (6 bases each). The CDR3 extends over 16 amino acids. From germline, CDR1 is SGHAT and CDR2 FQNNGV. Trimming cost V 3 bases and J 2 bases, with 15 bases left between them. In DNA form, the CDR3 reads TGTGCCAGCAGCTTCAGGGGAGGACAAAACACAGATACGCAGTATTTT. It translates to CASSFRGGQNTDTQYF.

V and J are TRBV5-6 and TRBJ2-7; D possibly corresponds to TRBD2 (5 bases). This CDR3 region has 13 residues. CDR1 is SGHDT and CDR2 is YYEEEE in the germline V gene. Trimming pared 6 bases from V and 0 bases from J, leaving 10 bases between. CDR3 residues: CASTAGISYEQYF. The CDR3 DNA reads TGTGCCAGCACCGCCGGGATCTCCTACGAGCAGTACTTC.

Here the CDR3 DNA reads TGTGCCAGCAGCAGGAGGGGGGAAGAGACCCAGTACTTC. Protein sequence: CASSRRGEETQYF. The gene calls are TRBV21-1 and TRBJ2-5. TRBV21-1 is listed as a pseudogene. This CDR3 comprises 13 residues.

V is TRBV11-2 and J is TRBJ2-5; TRBD1 matches 7 bases. This CDR3 spans 14 amino acids. Germline-derived CDR1 and CDR2 are SGHAT and FQNNGV. Trimming cost V 3 bases and J 2 bases; bases outside gene matches: 3. The CDR3 nucleotides are TGTGCCAGCAGCTTGACAGGGTCACAAGAGACCCAGTACTTC. Translated, it gives CASSLTGSQETQYF.

The V and J genes are TRBV10-3 and TRBJ2-3; TRBD1 might be the D (5 bases). CDR3 length equals 15 residues. CDR1 is ENHRY, CDR2 SYGVKD, per germline. Between the trimmed V and J ends, which lost 4 bases and 1 base, there was a span of 12 bases. The CDR3 coding sequence is TGTGCCATCAGTGCGACAGAAGCACGCACAGATACGCAGTATTTT. This encodes CAISATEARTDTQYF.